This T cell receptor (beta chain) was identified during a study of T cell changes during pregnancy in multiple sclerosis. The repertoire was sequenced with immunoSEQ multiplex PCR; TCRdb's copy has only in-frame clones and lacks some. Of some 74,000 clones listed, roughly 90% are singletons. The germline V gene has CDR1 LNHDA and CDR2 SQIVND (reference sequence). The CDR3 runs to 14 residues. V was pared by 6 bases and J by 4 bases, with 7 bases of the junction left unmatched. The starting material was peripheral blood, obtained after pregnancy. The receptor's source is a female donor in good health, enrolled as a control in a pregnancy study. The chain links TRBV19 to TRBJ1-1; 8 bases are a match to TRBD1. This CDR3 is CASSYPTGVTEAFF. In nucleotides, the CDR3 is TGTGCCAGTAGCTACCCGACAGGGGTCACTGAAGCTTTCTTT.